These 3 T cell receptor beta chains originate from one sample sequenced in a study of pediatric ulcerative colitis. Assay used: immunoSEQ multiplex PCR; TCRdb lists only in-frame clones, some missing. Among approximately 32,000 clones listed, roughly four fifths were seen once. Material: blood. The receptors come from a boy younger than 18 with severe ulcerative colitis.

This clone came up once. The CDR3 bases are TGTGCCAGCGGGGAGGGATACGAGCAGTACTTC. Translated, it gives CASGEGYEQYF. The J gene is TRBJ2-7, the V gene TRBV6-6, with 7 bases lining up with TRBD2. The CDR3 is made up of 11 amino acids. The V gene end was trimmed by 8 bases and the J gene end by 4 bases; junction bases not matched to a gene: 2. Germline V gives CDR1 MNHNY, CDR2 SVGAGI (reference sequence).

This chain links TRBV6-5 with TRBJ1-2; TRBD1 aligns across 7 bases. After removal of 6 bases from V and 2 bases from J, the junction contained 9 bases not matched to a gene. CDR1 MNHEY and CDR2 SVGAGI come from the germline V gene. The CDR3 extends over 15 amino acids. In nucleotides, the CDR3 is TGTGCCAGCAGGCCAAAGGGACAGTCGAACTATGGCTACACCTTC. Amino acids: CASRPKGQSNYGYTF.

The gene calls are TRBV19 and TRBJ1-2; D remains ambiguous. Trimming pared 4 bases from V and 1 base from J, leaving 7 bases between. This CDR3 spans 13 amino acids. Per germline, CDR1 LNHDA and CDR2 SQIVND (reference sequence). CDR3 in amino acids: CASSTISNYGYTF. CDR3 coding DNA: TGTGCCAGTAGTACTATCAGTAACTATGGCTACACCTTC.